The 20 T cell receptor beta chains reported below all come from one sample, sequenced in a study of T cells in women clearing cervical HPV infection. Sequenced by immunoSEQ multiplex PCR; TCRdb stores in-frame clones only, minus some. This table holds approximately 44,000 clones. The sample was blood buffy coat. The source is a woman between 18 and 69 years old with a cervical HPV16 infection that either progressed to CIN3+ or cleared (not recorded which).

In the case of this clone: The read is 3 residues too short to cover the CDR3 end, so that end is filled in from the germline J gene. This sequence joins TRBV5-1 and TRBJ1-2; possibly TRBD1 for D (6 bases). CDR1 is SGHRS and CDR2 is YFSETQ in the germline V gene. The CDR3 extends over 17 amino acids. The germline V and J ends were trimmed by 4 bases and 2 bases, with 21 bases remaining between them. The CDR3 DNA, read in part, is TGCGCCAGCAGCGGAAGCGGGGGGTCAGGGGCGAACTATGGC. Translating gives CASSGSGGSGANYG. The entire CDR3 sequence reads CASSGSGGSGANYGYTF.

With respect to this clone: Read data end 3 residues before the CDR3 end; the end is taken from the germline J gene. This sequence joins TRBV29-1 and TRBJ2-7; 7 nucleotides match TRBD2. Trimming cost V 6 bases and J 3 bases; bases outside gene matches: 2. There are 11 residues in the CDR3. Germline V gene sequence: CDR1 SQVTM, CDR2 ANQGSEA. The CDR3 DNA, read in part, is TGCAGCGTCGCGGGAGACTACGAG. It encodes CSVAGDYE. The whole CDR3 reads CSVAGDYEQYF.

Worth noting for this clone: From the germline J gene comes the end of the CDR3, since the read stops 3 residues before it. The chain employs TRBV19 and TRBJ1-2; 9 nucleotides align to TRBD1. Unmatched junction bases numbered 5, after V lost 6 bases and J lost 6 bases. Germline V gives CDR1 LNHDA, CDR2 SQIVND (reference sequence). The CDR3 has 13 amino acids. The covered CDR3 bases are TGTGCCAGTAGCGAGGGACAGGGCGATGGC. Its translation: CASSEGQGDG. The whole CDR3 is CASSEGQGDGYTF.

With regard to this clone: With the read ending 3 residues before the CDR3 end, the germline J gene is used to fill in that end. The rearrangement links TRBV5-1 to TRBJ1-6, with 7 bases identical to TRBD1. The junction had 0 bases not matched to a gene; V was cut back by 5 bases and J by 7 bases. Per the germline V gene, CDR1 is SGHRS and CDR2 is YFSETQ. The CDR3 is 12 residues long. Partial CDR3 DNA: TGCGCCAGCAGACAGGGGAATTCACCC. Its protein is CASRQGNSP. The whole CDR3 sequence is CASRQGNSPLHF. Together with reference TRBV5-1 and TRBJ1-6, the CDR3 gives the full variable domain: KAGVTQTPRYLIKTRGQQVTLSCSPISGHRSVSWYQQTPGQGLQFLFEYFSETQRNKGNFPGRFSGRQFSNSRSEMNVSTLELGDSALYLCASRQGNSPLHFGNGTRLTVT.

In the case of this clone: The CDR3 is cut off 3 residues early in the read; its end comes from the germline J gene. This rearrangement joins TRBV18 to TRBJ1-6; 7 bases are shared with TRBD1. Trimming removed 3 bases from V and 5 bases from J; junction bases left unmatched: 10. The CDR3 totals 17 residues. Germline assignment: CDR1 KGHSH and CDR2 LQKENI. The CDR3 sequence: CASSPGNVGTDNSPLHF. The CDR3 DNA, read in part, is TGTGCCAGCTCACCGGGTAATGTCGGGACAGATAATTCACCC.

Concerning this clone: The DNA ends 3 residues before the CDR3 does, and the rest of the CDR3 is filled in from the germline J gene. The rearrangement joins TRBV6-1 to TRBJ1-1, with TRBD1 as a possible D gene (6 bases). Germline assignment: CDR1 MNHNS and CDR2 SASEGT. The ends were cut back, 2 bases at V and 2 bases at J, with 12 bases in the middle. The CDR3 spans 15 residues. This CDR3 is CASSELGAVNTEAFF. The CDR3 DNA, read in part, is TGTGCCAGCAGTGAATTGGGGGCAGTCAACACTGAA.

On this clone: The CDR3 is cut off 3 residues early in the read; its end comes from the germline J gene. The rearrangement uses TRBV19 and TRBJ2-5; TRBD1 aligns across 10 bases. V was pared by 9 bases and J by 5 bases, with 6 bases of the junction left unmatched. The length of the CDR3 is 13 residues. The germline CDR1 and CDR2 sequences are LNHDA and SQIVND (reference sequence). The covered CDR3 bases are TGTGCCAGCAGACAGGGGGCAGGCGAGACC. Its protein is CASRQGAGET. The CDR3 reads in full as CASRQGAGETQYF. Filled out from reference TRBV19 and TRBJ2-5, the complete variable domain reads DGGITQSPKYLFRKEGQNVTLSCEQNLNHDAMYWYRQDPGQGLRLIYYSQIVNDFQKGDIAEGYSVSREKKESFPLTVTSAQKNPTAFYLCASRQGAGETQYFGPGTRLLVL.

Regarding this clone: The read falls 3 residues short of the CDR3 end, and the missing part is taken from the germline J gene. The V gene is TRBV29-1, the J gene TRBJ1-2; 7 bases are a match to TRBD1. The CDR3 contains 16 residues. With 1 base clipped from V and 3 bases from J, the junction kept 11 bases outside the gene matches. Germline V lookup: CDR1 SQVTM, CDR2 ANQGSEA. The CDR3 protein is CSVEVDSEDRYYGYTF. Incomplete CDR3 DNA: TGCAGCGTTGAAGTGGATAGTGAGGACAGGTACTATGGC.

CDR3 sequence reads: CASSQTPGGASETQYF. The sequenced part of the CDR3 DNA is TGTGCCAGCAGTCAAACTCCCGGGGGGGCTTCAGAGACC. The rearrangement uses TRBV12-3 or TRBV12-4 and TRBJ2-5; TRBD2 matches 8 bases. The sequenced fragment ends 3 residues before the CDR3 boundary, so the rest is inferred from the germline J gene. The CDR3 covers 16 residues. J gave up 4 bases and V 5 bases, and 12 bases lay outside the gene matches.

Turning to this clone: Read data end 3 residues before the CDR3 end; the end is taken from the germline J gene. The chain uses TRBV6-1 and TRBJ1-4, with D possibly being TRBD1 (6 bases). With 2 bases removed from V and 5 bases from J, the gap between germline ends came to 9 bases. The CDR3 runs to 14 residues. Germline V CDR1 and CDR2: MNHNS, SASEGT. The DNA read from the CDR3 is TGTGCCAGCAGTGAAAGTGGGACAAATGAAAAA. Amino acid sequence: CASSESGTNEK. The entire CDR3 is CASSESGTNEKLFF.

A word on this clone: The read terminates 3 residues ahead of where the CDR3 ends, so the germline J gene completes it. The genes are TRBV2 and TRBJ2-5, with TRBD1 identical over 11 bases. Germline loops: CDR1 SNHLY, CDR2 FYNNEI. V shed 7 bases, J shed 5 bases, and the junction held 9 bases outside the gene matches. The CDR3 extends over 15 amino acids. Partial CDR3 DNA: TGTGCCAGCAAACCCGGGACAGGGGGTTGGGAGACC. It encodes CASKPGTGGWET. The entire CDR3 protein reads CASKPGTGGWETQYF.

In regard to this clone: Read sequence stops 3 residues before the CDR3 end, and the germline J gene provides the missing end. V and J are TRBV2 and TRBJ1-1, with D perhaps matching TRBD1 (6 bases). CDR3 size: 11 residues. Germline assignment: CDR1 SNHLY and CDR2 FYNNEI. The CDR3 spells CASVTGQEAFF. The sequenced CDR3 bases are TGTGCCAGCGTTACTGGACAGGAA. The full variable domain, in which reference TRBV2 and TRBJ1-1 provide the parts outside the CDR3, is EPEVTQTPSHQVTQMGQEVILRCVPISNHLYFYWYRQILGQKVEFLVSFYNNEISEKSEIFDDQFSVERPDGSNFTLKIRSTKLEDSAMYFCASVTGQEAFFGQGTRLTVV.

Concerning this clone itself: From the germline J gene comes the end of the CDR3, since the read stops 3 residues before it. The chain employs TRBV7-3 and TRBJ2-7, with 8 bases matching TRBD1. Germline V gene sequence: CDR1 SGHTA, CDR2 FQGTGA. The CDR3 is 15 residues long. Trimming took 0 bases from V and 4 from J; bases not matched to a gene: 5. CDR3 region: CASSLTGTGDYEQYF. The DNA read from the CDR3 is TGTGCCAGCAGCTTAACCGGGACAGGTGATTACGAG.

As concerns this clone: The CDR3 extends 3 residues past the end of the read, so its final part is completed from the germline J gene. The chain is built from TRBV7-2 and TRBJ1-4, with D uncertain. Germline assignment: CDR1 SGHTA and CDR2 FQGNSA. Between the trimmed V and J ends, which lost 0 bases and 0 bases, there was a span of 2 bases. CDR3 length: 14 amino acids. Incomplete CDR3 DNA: TGTGCCAGCAGCTTAGCTACAACTAATGAAAAA. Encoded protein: CASSLATTNEK. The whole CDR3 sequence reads CASSLATTNEKLFF. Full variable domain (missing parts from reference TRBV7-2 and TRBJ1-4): GAGVSQSPSNKVTEKGKDVELRCDPISGHTALYWYRQSLGQGLEFLIYFQGNSAPDKSGLPSDRFSAERTGGSVSTLTIQRTQQEDSAVYLCASSLATTNEKLFFGSGTQLSVL.

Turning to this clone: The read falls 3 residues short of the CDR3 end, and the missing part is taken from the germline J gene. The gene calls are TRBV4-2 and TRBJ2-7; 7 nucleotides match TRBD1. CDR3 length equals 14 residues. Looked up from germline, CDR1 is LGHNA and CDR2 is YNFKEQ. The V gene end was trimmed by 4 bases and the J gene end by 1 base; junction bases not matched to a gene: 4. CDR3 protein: CASSPRDRSYEQYF. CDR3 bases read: TGTGCCAGCAGCCCTCGGGACAGATCCTACGAG.

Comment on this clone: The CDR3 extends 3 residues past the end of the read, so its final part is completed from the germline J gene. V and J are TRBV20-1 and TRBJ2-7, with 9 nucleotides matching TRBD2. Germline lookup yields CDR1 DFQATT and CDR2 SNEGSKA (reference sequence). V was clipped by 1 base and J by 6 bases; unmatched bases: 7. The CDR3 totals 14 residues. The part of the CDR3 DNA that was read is TGCAGTGCTAGAGTGCTAGCGGGATCGGGCGAG. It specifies CSARVLAGSGE. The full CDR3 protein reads CSARVLAGSGEQYF.

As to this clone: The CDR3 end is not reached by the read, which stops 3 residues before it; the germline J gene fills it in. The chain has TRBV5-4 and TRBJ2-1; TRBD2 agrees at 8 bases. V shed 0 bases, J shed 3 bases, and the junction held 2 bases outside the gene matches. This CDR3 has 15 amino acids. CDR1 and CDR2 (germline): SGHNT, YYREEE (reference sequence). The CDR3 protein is CASSLALAGYNEQFF. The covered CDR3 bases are TGTGCCAGCAGCTTGGCTCTAGCGGGCTACAATGAG. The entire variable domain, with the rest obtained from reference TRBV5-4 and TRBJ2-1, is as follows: ETGVTQSPTHLIKTRGQQVTLRCSSQSGHNTVSWYQQALGQGPQFIFQYYREEENGRGNFPPRFSGLQFPNYSSELNVNALELDDSALYLCASSLALAGYNEQFFGPGTRLTVL.

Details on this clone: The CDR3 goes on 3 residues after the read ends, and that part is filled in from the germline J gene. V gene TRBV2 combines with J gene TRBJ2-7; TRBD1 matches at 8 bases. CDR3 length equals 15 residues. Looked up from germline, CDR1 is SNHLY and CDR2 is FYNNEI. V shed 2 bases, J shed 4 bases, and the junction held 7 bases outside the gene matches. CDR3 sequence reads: CASSESRTGKYEQYF. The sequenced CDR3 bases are TGTGCCAGCAGTGAATCCCGGACAGGGAAGTACGAG.

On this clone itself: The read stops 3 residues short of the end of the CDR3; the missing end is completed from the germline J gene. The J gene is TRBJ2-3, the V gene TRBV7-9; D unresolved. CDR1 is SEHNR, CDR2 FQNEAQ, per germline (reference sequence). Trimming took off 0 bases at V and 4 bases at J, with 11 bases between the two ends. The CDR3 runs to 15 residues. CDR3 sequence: CASSLASDISDTQYF. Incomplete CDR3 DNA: TGTGCCAGCAGCTTAGCGTCCGACATTTCAGATACG.

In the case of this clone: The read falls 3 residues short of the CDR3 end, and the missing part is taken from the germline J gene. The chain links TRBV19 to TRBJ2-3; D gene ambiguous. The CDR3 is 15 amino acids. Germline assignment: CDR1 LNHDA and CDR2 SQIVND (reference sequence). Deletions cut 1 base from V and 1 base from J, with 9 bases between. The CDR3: CASSIARWGTDTQYF. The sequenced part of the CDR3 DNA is TGTGCCAGTAGTATAGCCAGGTGGGGCACAGATACG.